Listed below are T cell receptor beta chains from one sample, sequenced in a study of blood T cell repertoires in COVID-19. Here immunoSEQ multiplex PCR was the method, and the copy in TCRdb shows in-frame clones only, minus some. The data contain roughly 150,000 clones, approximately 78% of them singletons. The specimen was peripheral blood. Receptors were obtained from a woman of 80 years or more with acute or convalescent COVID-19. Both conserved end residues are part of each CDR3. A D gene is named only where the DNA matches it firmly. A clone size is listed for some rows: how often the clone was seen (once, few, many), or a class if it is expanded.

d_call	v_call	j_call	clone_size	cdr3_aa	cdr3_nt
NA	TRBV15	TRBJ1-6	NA	CATQVNSYNSPLHF	TGTGCCACCCAGGTGAATTCCTATAATTCACCCCTCCACTTT
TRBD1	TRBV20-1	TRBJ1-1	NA	CSAGTTGEAFF	TGCAGTGCTGGAACGACAGGGGAAGCTTTCTTT
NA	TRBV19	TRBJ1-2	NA	CASRQWASTPHYGYTF	TGTGCCAGTAGACAATGGGCCTCCACCCCTCATTATGGCTACACCTTC
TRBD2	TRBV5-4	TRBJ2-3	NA	CASSLEVSSGGVRDTQYF	TGTGCCAGCAGCTTGGAGGTCTCTAGCGGGGGGGTTCGAGATACGCAGTATTTT
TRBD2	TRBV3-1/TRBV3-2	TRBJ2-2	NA	CASSRLAGGPGELFF	TGTGCCAGCAGCCGACTAGCGGGAGGTCCCGGGGAGCTGTTTTTT
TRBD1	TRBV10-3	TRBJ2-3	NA	CAISEATGRDTQYF	TGTGCCATCAGTGAAGCGACAGGGCGGGATACGCAGTATTTT
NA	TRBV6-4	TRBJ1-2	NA	CASSVNRTLAPMTFYGYTF	TGTGCCAGCAGTGTGAATAGGACTCTAGCGCCTATGACTTTCTATGGCTACACCTTC
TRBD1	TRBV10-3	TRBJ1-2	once	CAISTGGAGHGYTF	TGTGCCATCAGTACAGGGGGCGCTGGACATGGCTACACCTTC
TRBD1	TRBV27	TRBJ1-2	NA	CASSFGTGGLYGYTF	TGTGCCAGCAGTTTCGGGACAGGGGGTCTCTATGGCTACACCTTC
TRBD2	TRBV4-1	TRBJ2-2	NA	CASSRGRSVGELFF	TGCGCCAGCTCCCGCGGGAGGTCGGTCGGGGAGCTGTTTTTT
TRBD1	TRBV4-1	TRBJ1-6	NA	CASSQQLTGDSPLHF	TGCGCCAGCAGCCAACAGCTAACAGGGGATTCACCCCTCCACTTT
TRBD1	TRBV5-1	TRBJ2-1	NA	CASSLGGQGFRYNEQFF	TGCGCCAGCAGCTTGGGGGGACAGGGGTTTCGATACAATGAGCAGTTCTTC
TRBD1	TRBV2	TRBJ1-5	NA	CASSEGTGGKQPQHF	TGTGCCAGCAGTGAAGGGACAGGGGGCAAGCAGCCCCAGCATTTT
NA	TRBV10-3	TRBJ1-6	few	CATQLARDNSPLHF	TGTGCCACCCAGCTGGCCAGGGATAATTCACCCCTCCACTTT
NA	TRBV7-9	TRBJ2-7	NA	CASSLDPTGEQYF	TGTGCCAGCAGCTTAGACCCGACGGGTGAGCAGTACTTC
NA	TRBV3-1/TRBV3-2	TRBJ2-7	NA	CASSQEWARASEREQYF	TGTGCCAGCAGCCAAGAATGGGCCCGGGCTAGCGAGAGGGAGCAGTACTTC
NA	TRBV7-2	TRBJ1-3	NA	CASSLIGGNTIYF	TGTGCCAGCAGCTTAATCGGGGGAAACACCATATATTTT
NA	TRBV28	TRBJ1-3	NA	CASSSAGASGNTIYF	TGTGCCAGCAGTTCCGCAGGGGCCTCTGGAAACACCATATATTTT
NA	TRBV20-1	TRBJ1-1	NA	CSAGGNTEAFF	TGCAGTGCGGGAGGGAACACTGAAGCTTTCTTT
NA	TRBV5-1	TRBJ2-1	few	CASSQQVDYNEQFF	TGCGCCAGCAGCCAACAGGTGGACTACAATGAGCAGTTCTTC
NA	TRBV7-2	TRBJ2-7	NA	CASSVFYEQYF	TGTGCCAGCAGCGTATTCTACGAGCAGTACTTC
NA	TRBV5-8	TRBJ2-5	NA	CASSLADGGTVRETQYF	TGTGCCAGCAGCTTGGCGGATGGAGGGACAGTAAGAGAGACCCAGTACTTC
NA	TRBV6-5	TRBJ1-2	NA	CASSRNRAEGGYTF	TGTGCCAGCAGCAGGAACAGGGCCGAGGGTGGCTACACCTTC
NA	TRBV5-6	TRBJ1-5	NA	CASSFGYSNQPQHF	TGTGCCAGCAGCTTCGGGTATAGCAATCAGCCCCAGCATTTT
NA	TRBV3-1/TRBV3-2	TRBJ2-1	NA	CVSSQNLETSYNEQFF	TGTGTCAGCAGCCAAAACTTGGAGACCTCCTACAATGAGCAGTTCTTC
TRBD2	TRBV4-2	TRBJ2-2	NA	CASTPAGLAGINTGELFF	TGTGCCAGCACCCCAGCTGGACTAGCGGGGATAAACACCGGGGAGCTGTTTTTT
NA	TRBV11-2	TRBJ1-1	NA	CASSLLRDYTEAFF	TGTGCCAGCAGCCTGCTCAGGGATTACACTGAAGCTTTCTTT
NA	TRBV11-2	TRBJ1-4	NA	CASSFSGETNEKLFF	TGTGCCAGCAGCTTTTCAGGGGAGACTAATGAAAAACTGTTTTTT
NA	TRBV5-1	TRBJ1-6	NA	CASSLIQNSPLHF	TGCGCCAGCAGCTTGATCCAGAATTCACCCCTCCACTTT
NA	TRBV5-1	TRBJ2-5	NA	CASSLGQAGETQYF	TGCGCCAGCAGCTTGGGGCAGGCGGGAGAGACCCAGTACTTC
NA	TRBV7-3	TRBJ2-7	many	CASSVDRGYEQYF	TGTGCCAGCAGCGTAGATAGGGGATACGAGCAGTACTTC
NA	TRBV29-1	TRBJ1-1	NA	CSHSGGTTGRSEAFF	TGCAGCCATAGTGGGGGGACTACAGGGCGATCTGAAGCTTTCTTT
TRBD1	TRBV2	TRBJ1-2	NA	CARSKTADRRGPYGYTF	TGTGCCAGATCTAAAACAGCGGACAGGAGAGGGCCCTATGGCTACACCTTC
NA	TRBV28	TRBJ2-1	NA	CASSFTEYNEQFF	TGTGCCAGCAGTTTTACAGAATACAATGAGCAGTTCTTC
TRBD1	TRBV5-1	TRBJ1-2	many	CASSHRTDDRANGYTF	TGCGCCAGCAGCCACCGAACCGACGACAGGGCTAATGGCTACACCTTC
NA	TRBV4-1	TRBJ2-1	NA	CASSPTIVRNEQFF	TGCGCCAGCAGCCCCACGATAGTAAGAAATGAGCAGTTCTTC